In its sample, the clone carrying this TCR beta chain was seen many times. No antigen is known for it. The data were taken from a study of CD8+CD57+ T cells in acquired aplastic anemia. The study, taken as a whole, reports: Patients had around 28 CD8+ CDR3 sequences in common with controls (the shared set). Patients were compared with controls for CD8+ Simpson's diversity, and no significant difference emerged.

It was genomic DNA that served as the template for profiling TCR beta VDJ and CDR3. Each CDR3 protein is one row after TCRdb ran MiXCR on the reads. The table has some 180,000 distinct CDR3 sequences, 48% seen once. This CDR3 is built from 15 residues. CDR1 is MNHNS, CDR2 SASEGT, per germline. With 4 bases clipped from V and 13 bases from J, the junction kept 13 bases outside the gene matches. All sequencing subjects had displayed CD8+CD57+ cell expansion on flow cytometry. The origin of this receptor is a human donor with aplastic anemia. The sequenced sample consisted of sorted CD4+, CD8+, or CD8+CD57+ T cells (not recorded which) from PBMCs. V usage is TRBV6-1 and J usage is TRBJ1-6, with 7 bases fitting TRBD1. The CDR3 DNA is TGTGCCAGCAGTGGGCGGACAGGATTTAATCCCCCCCTCCACTTT. Residues: CASSGRTGFNPPLHF.